These T cell receptor beta chains were read from a single sample in a study of cytomegalovirus exposure and HLA in healthy donors. Data came from immunoSEQ multiplex PCR; TCRdb stores just in-frame clones and leaves some out. The sample shows around 140,000 clones, 64% of them seen only once. Sequenced sample: PBMCs. Receptor source: a woman between 40 and 50 years old in good health and CMV-seronegative. Each CDR3 is given with its conserved first and last residue. The order of the fields is clone size, D gene, J gene, CDR3 length, V gene, CDR3 DNA, CDR3 protein. A D gene is named only where the DNA matches it firmly. Rows give clone size only sometimes, using once, few, many, or a class for an expanded clone.

abundance: few; d_gene: TRBD1; j_gene: TRBJ1-5; len: 13; v_gene: TRBV27; CDR3nt: TGTGCCAGCAGTGTGGACAGGGATCAGCCCCAGCATTTT; CDR3aa: CASSVDRDQPQHF
abundance: -; d_gene: TRBD2; j_gene: TRBJ2-7; len: 16; v_gene: TRBV19; CDR3nt: TGTGCCAGTAGTGAACCGACTAGCGGGGTGGTAGTCGAGCAGTACTTC; CDR3aa: CASSEPTSGVVVEQYF
abundance: -; d_gene: TRBD1; j_gene: TRBJ2-2; len: 18; v_gene: TRBV5-6; CDR3nt: TGTGCCAGCAGCTCAGAACTCACAGGGGTCGGGAACACCGGGGAGCTGTTTTTT; CDR3aa: CASSSELTGVGNTGELFF
abundance: few; d_gene: TRBD1; j_gene: TRBJ1-6; len: 15; v_gene: TRBV5-1; CDR3nt: TGCGCCAGCAGCTTGGCCGAGGGGGCTAATTCACCCCTCCACTTT; CDR3aa: CASSLAEGANSPLHF
abundance: -; d_gene: TRBD1; j_gene: TRBJ1-5; len: 16; v_gene: TRBV9; CDR3nt: TGTGCCAGCAGCCCTGGACAGGGGGCGGGCAATCAGCCCCAGCATTTT; CDR3aa: CASSPGQGAGNQPQHF
abundance: -; d_gene: -; j_gene: TRBJ1-4; len: 13; v_gene: TRBV28; CDR3nt: TGTGCCAGCAGGGAAAGCGAGAACGAAAAACTGTTTTTT; CDR3aa: CASRESENEKLFF
abundance: once; d_gene: TRBD1; j_gene: TRBJ2-2; len: 14; v_gene: TRBV19; CDR3nt: TGTGCCAGCAAGACAGGGGCCGAAACCGGGGAGCTGTTTTTT; CDR3aa: CASKTGAETGELFF
abundance: -; d_gene: -; j_gene: TRBJ2-2; len: 14; v_gene: TRBV19; CDR3nt: TGTGCCACTCGGGTCTTTTTGGGCACCGGGGAGCTGTTTTTT; CDR3aa: CATRVFLGTGELFF
abundance: -; d_gene: -; j_gene: TRBJ2-3; len: 17; v_gene: TRBV14; CDR3nt: TGTGCCAGCAGCCAAGACGCAGGGCGGCCTGGCACAGATACGCAGTATTTT; CDR3aa: CASSQDAGRPGTDTQYF
abundance: -; d_gene: -; j_gene: TRBJ2-5; len: 15; v_gene: TRBV4-3; CDR3nt: TGCGCCAGCAGCCAAGATCGGCAGGGTTGGGAGACCCAGTACTTC; CDR3aa: CASSQDRQGWETQYF
abundance: -; d_gene: TRBD2; j_gene: TRBJ2-3; len: 16; v_gene: TRBV18; CDR3nt: TGTGCCAGCTCACCCGGCGGGCGGACTAGCGATGATACGCAGTATTTT; CDR3aa: CASSPGGRTSDDTQYF
abundance: -; d_gene: -; j_gene: TRBJ1-1; len: 13; v_gene: TRBV6-5; CDR3nt: TGTGCCAGCAGTAAGACAGAAACAACTGAAGCTTTCTTT; CDR3aa: CASSKTETTEAFF
abundance: -; d_gene: -; j_gene: TRBJ1-1; len: 13; v_gene: TRBV30; CDR3nt: TGTGCCTGGAAGAGGAGTCGTGACACTGAAGCTTTCTTT; CDR3aa: CAWKRSRDTEAFF
abundance: -; d_gene: -; j_gene: TRBJ2-5; len: 17; v_gene: TRBV27; CDR3nt: TGTGCCAGCAGTTTGGGGGGGACATATCCTCGAGGGGAGACCCAGTACTTC; CDR3aa: CASSLGGTYPRGETQYF
abundance: -; d_gene: TRBD2; j_gene: TRBJ2-5; len: 16; v_gene: TRBV28; CDR3nt: TGTGCCAGCAGTTCCGCTAGCGGGGGGTACCAAGAGACCCAGTACTTC; CDR3aa: CASSSASGGYQETQYF
abundance: few; d_gene: -; j_gene: TRBJ1-1; len: 12; v_gene: TRBV10-3; CDR3nt: TGTGCCATCAGTGAGGGAGGGACCTCAGCTTTCTTT; CDR3aa: CAISEGGTSAFF
abundance: -; d_gene: -; j_gene: TRBJ1-1; len: 13; v_gene: TRBV11-2; CDR3nt: TGTGCCAGCAGCTTTGACTTCAACACTGAGGCTTTCTTT; CDR3aa: CASSFDFNTEAFF
abundance: -; d_gene: -; j_gene: TRBJ1-6; len: 15; v_gene: TRBV5-1; CDR3nt: TGCGCCAGCAGCTTGGCTTTGAGGCGGGATTCACCCCTCCACTTT; CDR3aa: CASSLALRRDSPLHF
abundance: -; d_gene: -; j_gene: TRBJ2-5; len: 14; v_gene: TRBV7-2; CDR3nt: TGTGCCAGCAGCTCCTACAGAGAACAAGAGACCCAGTACTTC; CDR3aa: CASSSYREQETQYF
abundance: -; d_gene: TRBD1; j_gene: TRBJ2-5; len: 16; v_gene: TRBV7-7; CDR3nt: TGTGCCAGCAGCTTAGTGGTAGGGACAGGGTTGGAGACCCAGTACTTC; CDR3aa: CASSLVVGTGLETQYF
abundance: -; d_gene: TRBD1; j_gene: TRBJ1-1; len: 13; v_gene: TRBV6-4; CDR3nt: TGTGCCAGCAGTTCGGACAGGGACTCTGAAGCTTTCTTT; CDR3aa: CASSSDRDSEAFF
abundance: -; d_gene: -; j_gene: TRBJ1-2; len: 14; v_gene: TRBV7-9; CDR3nt: TGTGCCAGCAGCTTAGCGGGGCAGAACTATGGCTACACCTTC; CDR3aa: CASSLAGQNYGYTF
abundance: few; d_gene: -; j_gene: TRBJ1-4; len: 16; v_gene: TRBV4-1; CDR3nt: TGCGCCAGCACTAGGACAGCTCTAGACCAAAATGAAAAACTGTTTTTT; CDR3aa: CASTRTALDQNEKLFF
abundance: -; d_gene: -; j_gene: TRBJ1-2; len: 13; v_gene: TRBV5-6; CDR3nt: TGTGCCAGCAGCCTGAGGTCGTACTATGGCTACACCTTC; CDR3aa: CASSLRSYYGYTF
abundance: -; d_gene: TRBD1; j_gene: TRBJ2-7; len: 15; v_gene: TRBV5-1; CDR3nt: TGCGCCAGCAGCCGGGCGGGGACAGGGTTCTACGAGCAGTACTTC; CDR3aa: CASSRAGTGFYEQYF
abundance: few; d_gene: TRBD2; j_gene: TRBJ2-7; len: 15; v_gene: TRBV9; CDR3nt: TGTGCCAGCAGCGTTGGCGGGGGGGCGGGGTACGAGCAGTACTTC; CDR3aa: CASSVGGGAGYEQYF
abundance: -; d_gene: -; j_gene: TRBJ1-3; len: 15; v_gene: TRBV19; CDR3nt: TGTGCCAGTAGTCCCGGACAGCTCCGTGGAAACACCATATATTTT; CDR3aa: CASSPGQLRGNTIYF
abundance: -; d_gene: TRBD1; j_gene: TRBJ2-3; len: 16; v_gene: TRBV6-1; CDR3nt: TGTGCCAGCAGTGGTAGTGCAGGGGGCCTTCGCGATACGCAGTATTTT; CDR3aa: CASSGSAGGLRDTQYF